The present T cell receptor (beta chain) was sequenced within a study of T-cell reconstitution after alpha-beta-depleted transplantation in children. Whole-study results and caveats: There were reportedly several hundred expanded graft clones from which alpha-beta T cells came about two months after transplant. In some patients, recipient T cells and intrathymic progenitors surviving conditioning explained high day-60 diversity. At the one-year point after transplant, T-cell counts and TCRbeta diversity were found to come mostly from T cells that had been newly produced.

Preparation of the TCRbeta library used unique molecular identifiers. From the PCR reads, TCRdb called clonotypes with MiXCR, one entry per CDR3 protein. This table holds around 500,000 distinct CDR3 sequences, about 23% found once. The V end was cut by 8 bases, the J end by 5 bases, with 15 bases between. The germline V gene encodes CDR1 SNHLY and CDR2 FYNNEI. This CDR3 region has 14 residues. This clonotype was recorded at least ten times. Antigen specificity is unknown. The clonotype was recovered from a boy younger than two who had a stem cell transplant for acute myeloid leukemia, so the T cells may come from the graft donor. The sample here was PBMCs, mostly from graft donor cells, taken 360 days after TCRalphabeta/CD19-depleted stem cell transplant. The V gene is TRBV2, the J gene TRBJ2-2; D is undetermined. The CDR3 coding sequence is TGTGCCAGCTCCTACTCGCCCATGACCGGGGAGCTGTTTTTT. This codes for CASSYSPMTGELFF. Drawing the rest from reference TRBV2 and TRBJ2-2, the complete variable domain is EPEVTQTPSHQVTQMGQEVILRCVPISNHLYFYWYRQILGQKVEFLVSFYNNEISEKSEIFDDQFSVERPDGSNFTLKIRSTKLEDSAMYFCASSYSPMTGELFFGEGSRLTVL.